A selection of T cell receptor beta chains follows, all from one sample in a study of shared clonotypes between healthy human individuals. Assay used: immunoSEQ multiplex PCR; TCRdb lists only in-frame clones, some missing. The sample gives over a million clones, approximately 98.5% of which show up once; over 0.3% is in the top ten. The sample was naive CD4+ T cells sorted from blood. The source is a young man in good health. Both conserved end residues are part of each CDR3. The order of the fields is D gene, V gene, J gene, clone size, CDR3 DNA, CDR3 protein. The D gene is left open where the match is weak. Size values are once, few and many counts, or a class for expanded clones, and some rows have none.

d_call: NA; v_call: TRBV18; j_call: TRBJ2-5; clone_size: NA; cdr3_nt: TGTGCCAGCTCACCATTGACGGGAAGGGAAGAGACCCAGTACTTC; cdr3_aa: CASSPLTGREETQYF
d_call: NA; v_call: TRBV7-2; j_call: TRBJ2-2; clone_size: once; cdr3_nt: TGTGCCAGCAGCCCCGACAGGTTAATTCAGTCCGGGGAACTGTTTTTT; cdr3_aa: CASSPDRLIQSGELFF
d_call: TRBD1; v_call: TRBV15; j_call: TRBJ1-1; clone_size: NA; cdr3_nt: TGTGCCACCAGCAGAGATCGTAAGACAGGGGAAGCTTTCTTT; cdr3_aa: CATSRDRKTGEAFF
d_call: NA; v_call: TRBV9; j_call: TRBJ2-1; clone_size: NA; cdr3_nt: TGTGCCAGCAGCGTAGATGGGCACAATGAGCAGTTCTTC; cdr3_aa: CASSVDGHNEQFF
d_call: NA; v_call: TRBV11-3; j_call: TRBJ2-7; clone_size: NA; cdr3_nt: TGTGCCAGCAGCTTAGAAGGACACGTAAGGTACGAGCAGTACTTC; cdr3_aa: CASSLEGHVRYEQYF
d_call: NA; v_call: TRBV18; j_call: TRBJ2-2; clone_size: once; cdr3_nt: TGTGCCAGCTCACCTCAACTAGTGCCTGGCGGGGAGCTGTTTTTT; cdr3_aa: CASSPQLVPGGELFF
d_call: TRBD1; v_call: TRBV5-4; j_call: TRBJ2-7; clone_size: NA; cdr3_nt: TGTGCCAGCAGCTCCCCGGACAGGGGCGCGAGCGAGCAGTACTTC; cdr3_aa: CASSSPDRGASEQYF
d_call: NA; v_call: TRBV27; j_call: TRBJ2-2; clone_size: once; cdr3_nt: TGTGCCAGCAGTTCCACCGGGGAGCTGTTTTTT; cdr3_aa: CASSSTGELFF
d_call: NA; v_call: TRBV27; j_call: TRBJ2-5; clone_size: NA; cdr3_nt: TGTGCCAGCAGTTTATCAGTCGGAAAGACCCAGTACTTC; cdr3_aa: CASSLSVGKTQYF
d_call: NA; v_call: TRBV14; j_call: TRBJ2-7; clone_size: NA; cdr3_nt: TGTGCCAGCAGCCAGATGGACAGTCCGTCCTACGAGCAGTACTTC; cdr3_aa: CASSQMDSPSYEQYF
d_call: NA; v_call: TRBV5-1; j_call: TRBJ2-1; clone_size: NA; cdr3_nt: TGCGCCAGCAGCGACCCCGCGACACCAAATGAGCAGTTCTTC; cdr3_aa: CASSDPATPNEQFF
d_call: TRBD1; v_call: TRBV5-8; j_call: TRBJ1-1; clone_size: NA; cdr3_nt: TGTGCCAGCAGCAAGCCGACAGGGAGGAGCGCTGAAGCTTTCTTT; cdr3_aa: CASSKPTGRSAEAFF
d_call: TRBD2; v_call: TRBV11-2; j_call: TRBJ2-7; clone_size: NA; cdr3_nt: TGTGCCAGCAGCCCCTTCTTATCAATAGCGGGAAAGTCCTACGAGCAGTACTTC; cdr3_aa: CASSPFLSIAGKSYEQYF
d_call: TRBD2; v_call: TRBV2; j_call: TRBJ2-7; clone_size: NA; cdr3_nt: TGTGCCAGCAGGGAACGGACTAGCGGCTCCTACGAGCAGTACTTC; cdr3_aa: CASRERTSGSYEQYF
d_call: NA; v_call: TRBV5-1; j_call: TRBJ1-1; clone_size: once; cdr3_nt: TGCGCCAGCAGCTTGTTACAGGATCGGAACACTGAAGCTTTCTTT; cdr3_aa: CASSLLQDRNTEAFF
d_call: NA; v_call: TRBV10-3; j_call: TRBJ2-1; clone_size: NA; cdr3_nt: TGTGCCATCAGTGAGTTGAATTTCGGGTACAATGAGCAGTTCTTC; cdr3_aa: CAISELNFGYNEQFF
d_call: NA; v_call: TRBV10-2; j_call: TRBJ2-1; clone_size: NA; cdr3_nt: TGCGCCAGCAGGGCAGGGTGGTACAATGAGCAGTTCTTC; cdr3_aa: CASRAGWYNEQFF
d_call: NA; v_call: TRBV28; j_call: TRBJ1-1; clone_size: NA; cdr3_nt: TGTGCCAGCAGTTGGGGGACTGAAGCTTTCTTT; cdr3_aa: CASSWGTEAFF
d_call: TRBD1; v_call: TRBV5-5; j_call: TRBJ2-7; clone_size: NA; cdr3_nt: TGTGCCAGCAGCTTGGCGCCAGGGGGCCTCGAGCAGTACTTC; cdr3_aa: CASSLAPGGLEQYF
d_call: NA; v_call: TRBV28; j_call: TRBJ2-6; clone_size: NA; cdr3_nt: TGTGCCAGCAGTTTTGGGGGGCTCATCTCTGGGGCCAACGTCCTGACTTTC; cdr3_aa: CASSFGGLISGANVLTF
d_call: NA; v_call: TRBV30; j_call: TRBJ2-7; clone_size: NA; cdr3_nt: TGTGCCTGGAAAGGGACCAGATACGAGCAGTACTTC; cdr3_aa: CAWKGTRYEQYF
d_call: NA; v_call: TRBV9; j_call: TRBJ2-3; clone_size: NA; cdr3_nt: TGTGCCAGCAGCGCGGTGGTTAGCACAGATACGCAGTATTTT; cdr3_aa: CASSAVVSTDTQYF